These 14 T cell receptor beta chains were sequenced from one sample in a study of immune heterogeneity within non-small cell lung tumors. Multiplex PCR employing 32 V and 13 J primers generated amplicons of the TCR beta CDR3. MiXCR was run by TCRdb on the multiplex PCR reads, yielding one entry per CDR3 protein. The sample consists of approximately 6,300 distinct CDR3 sequences, under 25% of them appearing once. Per sample, about 600 ng of bulk tumor genomic DNA was the template used. In surgery, several biopsies were collected from each primary tumor at widely spaced sites. Samples came from untreated patients having curative surgery for newly diagnosed non-small cell lung cancer. Sequencing used lung tumor tissue. The receptor set was obtained from a female donor with non-small cell lung cancer.

This clonotype ranks as medium-sized (0.01 to 0.1%). The chain combines TRBV6-1 with TRBJ2-7, with a tentative D call TRBD1 (6 bases). The germline V gene has CDR1 MNHNS and CDR2 SASEGT. V lost 3 bases, J lost 5 bases, and 14 bases lay in between. The CDR3 loop spans 14 amino acids. CDR3: CASSDQGFLNEQYF. CDR3 DNA: TGTGCCAGCAGTGATCAGGGGTTTCTGAACGAGCAGTACTTC.

This clonotype was counted between two and nine times. V is TRBV11-2 and J is TRBJ1-5; possibly TRBD1 for D (5 bases). This CDR3 is 15 amino acids long. Between the trimmed V and J ends, which lost 5 bases and 4 bases, there was a span of 15 bases. Germline assignment: CDR1 SGHAT and CDR2 FQNNGV. The CDR3 nucleotides read TGTGCCAGCAGCCGCGGGGGAATAGGGAATCAGCCCCAGCATTTT. Protein: CASSRGGIGNQPQHF.

Concerning this clonotype: A much larger clone differs by one base, so this may be a read error. The chain links TRBV24-1 to TRBJ2-7, with D perhaps matching TRBD2 (5 bases). The germline V gene has CDR1 KGHDR and CDR2 SFDVKD. This CDR3 is built from 15 residues. CDR3 sequence (DNA): TGTTCCACCAGTGATTTATGGCCCGACTACTACGAGCAGTACTTC. Translation: CSTSDLWPDYYEQYF.

The chain employs TRBV5-5 and TRBJ2-7, with TRBD2 matching over 10 bases. This CDR3 has 15 residues. From germline, CDR1 is SGHKS and CDR2 YYEKEE (reference sequence). V was pared by 6 bases and J by 7 bases, with 13 bases of the junction left unmatched. CDR3 coding DNA: TGTGCCAGCAACGACCTAGCGGGAGCTGCGCGGGAGCAGTACTTC. Protein: CASNDLAGAAREQYF.

This clonotype is medium-sized. The chain joins TRBV20-1 to TRBJ1-4; no firm D call. The CDR3 is 14 amino acids. V lost 3 bases, J lost 4 bases, and 12 bases lay in between. Per the germline V gene, CDR1 is DFQATT and CDR2 is SNEGSKA (reference sequence). Written as DNA, the CDR3 is TGCAGTGCTAGTCGGACGGAAGTTAATGAAAAACTGTTTTTT. It codes for CSASRTEVNEKLFF.

With regard to this clonotype: A much bigger clone sits one base away, suggesting this may be a read error. The rearrangement joins TRBV28 to TRBJ1-5; no definite D call. Deletions cut 4 bases from V and 3 bases from J, with 19 bases between. CDR1 MDHEN and CDR2 SYDVKM come from the germline V gene. This CDR3 contains 17 residues. The CDR3 loop is CASSSMNTTEINQPQHF. The CDR3 DNA reads as TGTGCCAGCAGTTCCATGAATACCACAGAAATCAATCAGCCCCAGCATTTT.

V is TRBV7-9 and J is TRBJ2-5; 8 bases are shared with TRBD2. Germline V gene sequence: CDR1 SEHNR, CDR2 FQNEAQ (reference sequence). The trim removed 4 bases at V and 5 bases at J, leaving 9 bases unmatched. The CDR3 runs to 15 residues. CDR3 region: CASSSPRLAMETQYF. Written as DNA, the CDR3 is TGTGCCAGCAGCTCTCCCCGACTAGCGATGGAGACCCAGTACTTC.

Concerning this clonotype itself: A read error may account for a junction end that differs from germline. The J gene is TRBJ1-5, the V gene TRBV6-1; 7 positions agree with TRBD1. This CDR3 contains 13 residues. Germline CDR1 MNHNS, CDR2 SASEGT. CDR3 residues: CASSRTGDQTQHF. CDR3 nucleotide sequence: TGTGCCAGCAGCCGGACAGGTGATCAGACCCAGCATTTT.

About this clonotype: This may come from a read error, since a much larger clone is one base off. J is TRBJ2-7 and V is TRBV7-3; maybe TRBD1 (5 bases). This CDR3 has 12 residues. CDR1 SGHTA and CDR2 FQGTGA come from the germline V gene. The CDR3 coding sequence is TGTGCCATCAGCTCGGACCAGGGCGAGCAGTACTTC. It yields the protein CAISSDQGEQYF.

About this clonotype itself: This may arise from a read error, as a much more abundant clone is one base away. The chain carries TRBV15 and TRBJ1-2; 7 bases agree with TRBD1. With 0 bases clipped from V and 14 bases from J, the junction kept 24 bases outside the gene matches. Germline CDR1 LNHNV, CDR2 YYDKDF (reference sequence). The CDR3 is 18 residues long. CDR3 amino acids: CATSRDKVCGQELLWLTF. The CDR3 DNA reads TGTGCCACCAGCAGAGACAAGGTCTGCGGACAGGAGCTACTATGGCTAACCTTC.

By sample share, this clonotype is medium-sized. The chain is built from TRBV7-3 and TRBJ2-3; 9 positions agree with TRBD2. Trimming removed 0 bases from V and 5 bases from J; junction bases left unmatched: 18. CDR1 SGHTA and CDR2 FQGTGA come from the germline V gene. The CDR3 extends over 20 amino acids. The CDR3 spells CASSLTSGRGYPPGGDTQYF. The CDR3 nucleotides read TGTGCCAGCAGCTTAACTAGCGGGAGAGGATACCCCCCCGGGGGAGATACGCAGTATTTT.

This clonotype is labeled medium-sized. This sequence joins TRBV12-3 or TRBV12-4 and TRBJ1-5; 7 nucleotides line up with TRBD1. There are 14 residues in the CDR3. With 7 bases clipped from V and 5 bases from J, the junction kept 8 bases outside the gene matches. DNA for the CDR3: TGTGCCAGCACCAACCGGGACAGCGATCAGCCCCAGCATTTT. It codes for CASTNRDSDQPQHF.

The rearrangement links TRBV28 to TRBJ2-2; 12 nucleotides match TRBD2. The CDR3 has 16 amino acids. Germline loops: CDR1 MDHEN, CDR2 SYDVKM. The V gene end was trimmed by 3 bases and the J gene end by 6 bases; junction bases not matched to a gene: 5. The CDR3 coding sequence is TGTGCCAGCAGTTTCCTGCGGACTAGCGGGGCCGGGGAGCTGTTTTTT. Amino acids: CASSFLRTSGAGELFF.

In its sample, this clonotype ranks as medium-sized (0.01 to 0.1%). The genes are TRBV20-1 and TRBJ2-7; 7 positions agree with TRBD1. V shed 6 bases and J 2 bases; nucleotides not matched to a gene: 7. The germline V gene has CDR1 DFQATT and CDR2 SNEGSKA (reference sequence). This CDR3 region has 13 residues. The CDR3 DNA follows: TGCAGTGCCCCGGGGACAGCTACCTACGAGCAGTACTTC. Translation gives CSAPGTATYEQYF.